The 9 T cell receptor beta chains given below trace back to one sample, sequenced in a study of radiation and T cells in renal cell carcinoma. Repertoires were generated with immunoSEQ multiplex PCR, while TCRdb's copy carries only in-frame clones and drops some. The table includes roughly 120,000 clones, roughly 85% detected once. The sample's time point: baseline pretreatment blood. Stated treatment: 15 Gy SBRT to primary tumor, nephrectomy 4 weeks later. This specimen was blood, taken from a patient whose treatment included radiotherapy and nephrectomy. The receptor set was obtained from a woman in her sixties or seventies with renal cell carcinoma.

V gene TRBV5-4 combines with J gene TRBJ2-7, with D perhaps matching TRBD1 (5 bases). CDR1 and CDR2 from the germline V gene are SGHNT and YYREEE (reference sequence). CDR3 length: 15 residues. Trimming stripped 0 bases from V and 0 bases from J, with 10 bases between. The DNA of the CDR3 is TGTGCCAGCAGCTTGGCCCCCCAGGGCTCCTACGAGCAGTACTTC. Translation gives CASSLAPQGSYEQYF. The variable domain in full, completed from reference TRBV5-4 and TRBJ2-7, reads ETGVTQSPTHLIKTRGQQVTLRCSSQSGHNTVSWYQQALGQGPQFIFQYYREEENGRGNFPPRFSGLQFPNYSSELNVNALELDDSALYLCASSLAPQGSYEQYFGPGTRLTVT.

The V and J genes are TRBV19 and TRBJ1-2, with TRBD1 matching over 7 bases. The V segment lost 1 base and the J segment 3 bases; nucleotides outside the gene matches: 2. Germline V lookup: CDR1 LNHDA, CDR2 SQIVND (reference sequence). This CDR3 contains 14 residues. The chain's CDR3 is CASSIGGGDYGYTF. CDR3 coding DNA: TGTGCCAGTAGTATAGGAGGGGGCGACTATGGCTACACCTTC.

The CDR3 protein is CASSRGLTSGRINQYF. The CDR3 DNA follows: TGTGCCAGCAGTCGCGGGCTGACTAGCGGGAGAATTAACCAGTACTTC. The gene calls are TRBV5-6 and TRBJ2-5; 12 bases line up with TRBD2. From germline, CDR1 is SGHDT and CDR2 YYEEEE. This CDR3 contains 16 residues. Trimming took 5 bases from V and 10 from J; bases not matched to a gene: 15.

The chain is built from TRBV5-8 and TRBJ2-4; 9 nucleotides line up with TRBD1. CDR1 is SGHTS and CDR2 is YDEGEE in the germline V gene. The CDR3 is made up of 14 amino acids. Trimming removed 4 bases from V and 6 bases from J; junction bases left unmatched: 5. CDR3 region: CASSEQGAGNIQYF. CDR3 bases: TGTGCCAGCAGCGAACAGGGGGCCGGAAACATTCAGTACTTC.

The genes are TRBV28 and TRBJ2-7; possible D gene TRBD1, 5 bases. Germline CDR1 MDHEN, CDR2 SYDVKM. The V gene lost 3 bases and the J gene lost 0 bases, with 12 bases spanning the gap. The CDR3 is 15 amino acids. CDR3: CASSFRQGNSYEQYF. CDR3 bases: TGTGCCAGCAGTTTCCGGCAGGGTAACTCCTACGAGCAGTACTTC.

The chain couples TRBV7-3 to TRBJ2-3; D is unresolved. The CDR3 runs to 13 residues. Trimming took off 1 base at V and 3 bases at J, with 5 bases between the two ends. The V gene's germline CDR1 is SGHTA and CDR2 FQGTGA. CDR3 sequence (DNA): TGTGCCAGCAGCTTAAGACTTACAGATACGCAGTATTTT. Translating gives CASSLRLTDTQYF. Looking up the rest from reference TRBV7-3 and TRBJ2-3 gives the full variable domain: GAGVSQTPSNKVTEKGKYVELRCDPISGHTALYWYRQSLGQGPEFLIYFQGTGAADDSGLPNDRFFAVRPEGSVSTLKIQRTERGDSAVYLCASSLRLTDTQYFGPGTRLTVL.

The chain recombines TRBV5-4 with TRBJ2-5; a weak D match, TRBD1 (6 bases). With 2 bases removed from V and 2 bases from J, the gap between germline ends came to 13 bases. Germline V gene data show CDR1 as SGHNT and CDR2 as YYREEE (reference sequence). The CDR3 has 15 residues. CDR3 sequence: CASSFSQGSQETQYF. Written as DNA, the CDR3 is TGTGCCAGCAGCTTCTCCCAGGGGTCACAAGAGACCCAGTACTTC.

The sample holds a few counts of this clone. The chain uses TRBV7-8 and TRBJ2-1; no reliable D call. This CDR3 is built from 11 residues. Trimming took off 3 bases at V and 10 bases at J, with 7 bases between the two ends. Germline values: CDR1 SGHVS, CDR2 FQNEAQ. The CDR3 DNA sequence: TGTGCCAGCAGCTTCGTCGGGGAGCAGTTCTTC. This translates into CASSFVGEQFF.

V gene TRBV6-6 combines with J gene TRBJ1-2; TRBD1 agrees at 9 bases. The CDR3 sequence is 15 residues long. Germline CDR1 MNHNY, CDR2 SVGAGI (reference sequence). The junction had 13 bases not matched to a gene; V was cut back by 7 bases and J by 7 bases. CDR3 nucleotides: TGTGCCAGCACCTTACTGGAACAGGGGGCAGGTGGCTACACCTTC. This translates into CASTLLEQGAGGYTF.